This record looks at one T cell receptor beta chain sequence and its context. As yet, its antigen is unknown. This could be a read error, since a much larger clone is one nucleotide away. Combining a sample-barcoded 5' primer with a J-beta primer mix, a second PCR ran for roughly 7 to 12 cycles. TCRdb used MiXCR to reprocess the 5' RACE reads, holding one entry per CDR3 protein. The data hold under 1,000,000 distinct CDR3 sequences, with 36% observed a single time. The data originate from a study of blood T cells in healthy people across ages. Sample donors were healthy Caucasian individuals that came from Russia, aged 6 to 90. Each sample used at least 7 million PBMCs. V gave up 4 bases and J gave up 3 bases; unmatched junction bases: 12. CDR1 is LGHNA and CDR2 is YSLEER in the germline V gene. This CDR3 spans 17 amino acids. General study findings and limits: In the absence of known donor CMV status, changes in expanded clonotypes were possibly confounded.

The source of this sequence is a young man in good health. The rearrangement links TRBV4-3 to TRBJ2-5; 9 bases line up with TRBD2. The sample comprised blood. The DNA for the CDR3 is TGCGCCAGCAGCCGGAATCTAGCGGGGTCAAGGGAAGAGACCCAGTACTTC. This encodes CASSRNLAGSREETQYF.